One sample yielded the 27 T cell receptor beta chains listed below, sequenced in a study of blood T cell repertoires in COVID-19. The repertoire was sequenced with immunoSEQ multiplex PCR; TCRdb's copy has only in-frame clones and lacks some. The sample consists of some 80,000 clones, 75% to 95% of them appearing once. The source material was peripheral blood. Every receptor here comes from a woman over 75 with acute or convalescent COVID-19.

There are a few counts of this clone. The genes are TRBV27 and TRBJ2-7; D gene uncertain. The germline V gene encodes CDR1 MNHEY and CDR2 SMNVEV (reference sequence). V dropped 10 bases and J dropped 7 bases, with 20 bases sitting between them. The CDR3 consists of 13 residues. The CDR3 coding sequence is TGTGCCACCTCGCCATTGGGCAGGCCGGAGCAGTACTTC. This gives the protein CATSPLGRPEQYF.

The chain is built from TRBV4-3 and TRBJ1-2, with 10 bases that match TRBD1. V shed 0 bases and J 5 bases; nucleotides not matched to a gene: 6. CDR1 is LGHNA, CDR2 YSLEER, per germline. This CDR3 contains 16 residues. CDR3 DNA: TGCGCCAGCAGCCAAGACCCGGGACAGGGGACTTATGGCTACACCTTC. Protein sequence: CASSQDPGQGTYGYTF.

This chain connects TRBV3-1 (or the pseudogene TRBV3-2) to TRBJ2-7; the match to TRBD1 covers 8 bases. CDR3 length: 16 residues. In germline, CDR1 is LGHDT, CDR2 YNNKEL (reference sequence). Trimming at V came to 4 bases and at J to 0 bases, leaving 8 bases not matched to a gene. The DNA of the CDR3 is TGTGCCAGCAGCCTTAGGACAGGGAGTAGCTCCTACGAGCAGTACTTC. Translating gives CASSLRTGSSSYEQYF.

Details on this clone: The germline gene is not matched at one end of the junction; a read error may be the cause. V usage is TRBV7-7 and J usage is TRBJ2-3; D is perhaps TRBD2 (5 bases). The CDR3 contains 16 residues. From germline, CDR1 is SSHAT and CDR2 FNYEAQ (reference sequence). The CDR3 is CASSLGLAPSTDTQYF. Here the CDR3 DNA reads TGTGCTAGCAGCTTAGGTCTAGCCCCTAGCACAGATACGCAGTATTTT. Full variable domain (outside the CDR3, taken from reference TRBV7-7 and TRBJ2-3): GAGVSQSPRYKVTKRGQDVTLRCDPISSHATLYWYQQALGQGPEFLTYFNYEAQPDKSGLPSDRFSAERPEGSISTLTIQRTEQRDSAMYRCASSLGLAPSTDTQYFGPGTRLTVL.

This rearrangement joins TRBV3-1 (or the pseudogene TRBV3-2) to TRBJ1-3; no firm D call. The CDR3 is 15 residues long. CDR1 is LGHDT, CDR2 YNNKEL, per germline (reference sequence). V was cut by 4 bases and J by 0 bases, with 10 bases left in between. CDR3 amino acids: CASSPTYSSGNTIYF. Here the CDR3 DNA reads TGTGCCAGCAGCCCAACCTATAGCTCTGGAAACACCATATATTTT.

This chain joins TRBV19 and TRBJ1-4, with D maybe TRBD1 (6 bases). Germline lookup yields CDR1 LNHDA and CDR2 SQIVND (reference sequence). Trimming shortened V by 6 bases and J by 0 bases, and 11 bases separated the two germline ends. This CDR3 contains 15 residues. This CDR3 is CASRSNRATNEKLFF. The CDR3 DNA reads as TGTGCCAGTAGATCGAACAGGGCAACTAATGAAAAACTGTTTTTT.

The chain joins TRBV9 to TRBJ2-1; 7 positions match TRBD2. This CDR3 is built from 15 residues. Germline assignment: CDR1 SGDLS and CDR2 YYNGEE. Trimming took 4 bases from V and 2 from J; bases not matched to a gene: 6. CDR3: CASSPLAAPYNEQFF. CDR3 nucleotide sequence: TGTGCCAGCAGCCCTCTAGCGGCTCCCTACAATGAGCAGTTCTTC.

J is TRBJ1-1 and V is TRBV27; D may be TRBD1 (5 bases). This CDR3 has 14 residues. V was cut by 1 base and J by 1 base, with 7 bases left in between. The germline CDR1 and CDR2 sequences are MNHEY and SMNVEV (reference sequence). The CDR3: CASSLWGENTEAFF. For the CDR3, the DNA is TGTGCCAGCAGTTTATGGGGGGAGAACACTGAAGCTTTCTTT.

This clone was detected once. The chain recombines TRBV20-1 with TRBJ1-2; 10 bases map to TRBD1. The germline gives CDR1 DFQATT, CDR2 SNEGSKA (reference sequence). There are 13 residues in the CDR3. The trim removed 3 bases at V and 3 bases at J, leaving 1 base unmatched. CDR3 sequence reads: CSASDRGHYGYTF. The CDR3, as DNA: TGCAGTGCTAGTGACAGGGGGCACTATGGCTACACCTTC.

The chain carries TRBV15 and TRBJ2-1; D may be TRBD2 (6 bases). The CDR3 totals 15 residues. Between the trimmed V and J ends, which lost 0 bases and 2 bases, there was a span of 8 bases. Germline assignment: CDR1 LNHNV and CDR2 YYDKDF (reference sequence). The CDR3 sequence is CATSRDGGAYNEQFF. Written as DNA, the CDR3 is TGTGCCACCAGCAGAGATGGAGGGGCCTACAATGAGCAGTTCTTC.

The rearrangement links TRBV29-1 to TRBJ2-3; 7 bases are a match to TRBD2. Germline lookup yields CDR1 SQVTM and CDR2 ANQGSEA. This CDR3 is 16 amino acids long. The CDR3 reads CSAALSSGTSTDTQYF. CDR3 coding DNA: TGCAGTGCTGCTTTGTCTAGCGGAACTAGCACAGATACGCAGTATTTT.

CDR3 protein: CASSQGSGRGETQYF. Here the CDR3 DNA reads TGTGCCAGCAGCCAAGGTAGCGGGAGGGGAGAGACCCAGTACTTC. The chain employs TRBV4-2 and TRBJ2-5; 11 bases are shared with TRBD2. In germline, CDR1 is LGHNA, CDR2 YNFKEQ. V dropped 1 base and J dropped 4; count of bases not matched to a gene: 2. The CDR3 contains 15 residues.

The V call is TRBV28, the J call TRBJ2-7; 7 nucleotides match TRBD1. The CDR3 is 14 residues long. Trimming cost V 5 bases and J 2 bases; bases outside gene matches: 6. Germline loops: CDR1 MDHEN, CDR2 SYDVKM. The CDR3 is CASSLTGTTYEQYF. Written as DNA, the CDR3 is TGTGCCAGCAGTCTGACAGGGACCACCTACGAGCAGTACTTC.

V usage is TRBV29-1 and J usage is TRBJ2-5; unclear D gene. The germline CDR1 and CDR2 sequences are SQVTM and ANQGSEA. CDR3 size: 13 residues. V lost 2 bases to trimming and J lost 2 bases, with 9 bases between them. Written as DNA, the CDR3 is TGCAGCGTTGAACAACAGAGACAAGAGACCCAGTACTTC. This codes for CSVEQQRQETQYF.

This clone was detected once. The chain is built from TRBV10-1 and TRBJ2-3, with a weak D call TRBD1 (6 bases). V lost 0 bases and J 0 bases, leaving 13 bases between the germline ends. The V gene's germline CDR1 is WNHNN and CDR2 SYGVQD (reference sequence). The CDR3 length is 17 residues. CDR3 sequence (DNA): TGCGCCAGCAGTGAGTCGCCGGGACATTCTAGCACAGATACGCAGTATTTT. Translated: CASSESPGHSSTDTQYF.

The J gene is TRBJ1-2, the V gene TRBV5-1, with D possibly matching TRBD1 (5 bases). V dropped 0 bases and J dropped 2 bases, with 11 bases sitting between them. The germline V gene encodes CDR1 SGHRS and CDR2 YFSETQ. This CDR3 spans 15 amino acids. DNA of the CDR3: TGCGCCAGCAGCTTGGCTCCGACAGAGAACTATGGCTACACCTTC. This gives the protein CASSLAPTENYGYTF.

This clone was counted a single time. The CDR3 spells CASSLELAGVTSTDTQYF. CDR3 nucleotides: TGTGCCAGCAGCTTAGAACTAGCGGGGGTGACTAGCACAGATACGCAGTATTTT. The chain combines TRBV7-2 with TRBJ2-3, with 11 bases that match TRBD2. With V trimmed by 1 base and J by 0 bases, 6 bases remained unmatched. The CDR3 runs 18 residues. The germline CDR1 and CDR2 sequences are SGHTA and FQGNSA.

This chain uses TRBV29-1 with TRBJ2-5, with TRBD1 identical over 7 bases. Losses at the gene ends were 7 bases for V and 3 bases for J; bases not matched to a gene: 14. The germline V gene encodes CDR1 SQVTM and CDR2 ANQGSEA. CDR3 size: 15 residues. The CDR3 DNA is TGCAGCGCCAGCACAATTACAGGGGCGAAAGAGACCCAGTACTTC. It is translated as CSASTITGAKETQYF.

The chain joins TRBV18 to TRBJ1-1; 10 bases agree with TRBD1. This CDR3 has 16 residues. V lost 2 bases, J lost 4 bases, and 7 bases stayed unmatched. Germline V gene data show CDR1 as KGHSH and CDR2 as LQKENI. The CDR3 DNA sequence: TGTGCCAGCTCACCAGTATCGGACAGGGGGGGCACTGAAGCTTTCTTT. It translates to CASSPVSDRGGTEAFF.

This chain connects TRBV5-6 to TRBJ2-5, with a weak D call TRBD1 (6 bases). This CDR3 contains 14 residues. Germline assignment: CDR1 SGHDT and CDR2 YYEEEE. Trimming pared 1 base from V and 3 bases from J, leaving 10 bases between. DNA of the CDR3: TGTGCCAGCAGCTTGTCCGGACAGAAAGAGACCCAGTACTTC. Translating it yields CASSLSGQKETQYF.

The rearrangement links TRBV3-1 (or the pseudogene TRBV3-2) to TRBJ1-2; 9 positions agree with TRBD1. Per the germline V gene, CDR1 is LGHDT and CDR2 is YNNKEL (reference sequence). With 0 bases clipped from V and 4 bases from J, the junction kept 0 bases outside the gene matches. CDR3 length: 14 amino acids. CDR3 loop: CASSQEGQGYGYTF. CDR3 coding DNA: TGTGCCAGCAGCCAAGAGGGACAGGGCTATGGCTACACCTTC.

The rearrangement uses TRBV25-1 and TRBJ2-1; TRBD1 aligns across 10 bases. This CDR3 comprises 17 residues. J lost 8 bases, V lost 2 bases, and 12 bases had no gene match. Per germline, CDR1 MGHDK and CDR2 SYGVNS. CDR3 bases: TGTGCCAGCAGTGAACCTGGCAGTGACAGGGGGCAGGATGAGCAGTTCTTC. It specifies CASSEPGSDRGQDEQFF.

The chain is built from TRBV10-3 and TRBJ1-4; 8 bases map to TRBD1. The CDR3 contains 15 residues. Germline V gene sequence: CDR1 ENHRY, CDR2 SYGVKD. V lost 6 bases and J lost 3; bases outside the gene matches: 6. CDR3 DNA: TGTGCCATCAGACCCACACAGGGGGCTAATGAAAAACTGTTTTTT. It yields the protein CAIRPTQGANEKLFF.

The rearrangement links TRBV5-4 to TRBJ2-5; D not resolved. CDR1 SGHNT and CDR2 YYREEE come from the germline V gene (reference sequence). V shed 6 bases and J shed 0 bases, with 12 bases lying between them. The CDR3 consists of 14 residues. The CDR3 nucleotides are TGTGCCAGCAACGACTTCGGGTACCAAGAGACCCAGTACTTC. Its translation is CASNDFGYQETQYF.

The chain has TRBV6-1 and TRBJ1-2; tentatively, D is TRBD1 (6 bases). Germline V gene data show CDR1 as MNHNS and CDR2 as SASEGT. Trimming removed 2 bases at V and 4 bases at J, with 20 bases between. There are 17 residues in the CDR3. Written as DNA, the CDR3 is TGTGCCAGCAGTGAACTTACAGGGTATAGGGGCGGCTATGGCTACACCTTC. Its protein product is CASSELTGYRGGYGYTF.

This chain connects TRBV6-1 to TRBJ2-7; the match to TRBD2 covers 8 bases. CDR1 is MNHNS and CDR2 is SASEGT in the germline V gene. Trimming cost V 2 bases and J 2 bases; bases outside gene matches: 5. CDR3 length: 15 amino acids. The chain's CDR3 is CASSERSGSPYEQYF. DNA of the CDR3: TGTGCCAGCAGTGAACGGAGCGGGAGTCCCTACGAGCAGTACTTC.

This chain joins TRBV19 and TRBJ1-2; 7 positions match TRBD1. Unmatched junction bases numbered 6, after V lost 1 base and J lost 4 bases. The CDR3 consists of 15 residues. The germline V gene encodes CDR1 LNHDA and CDR2 SQIVND (reference sequence). The CDR3 DNA reads as TGTGCCAGTAGTATAGCAAGCTGGGACAGCTATGGCTACACCTTC. Translation gives CASSIASWDSYGYTF.